These T cell receptor beta chains were read from a single sample in a study of Graves' ophthalmopathy and Graves' hyperthyroidism. Each CDR3 protein is one row after TCRdb ran MiXCR on the multiplex PCR reads. The data hold about 340,000 distinct CDR3 sequences, with about a sixth observed a single time. The specimen was peripheral blood. The origin of the receptors is an adult man with Graves' ophthalmopathy. The CDR3 runs from the conserved cysteine through the conserved F or W. A D gene is named only where the DNA matches it firmly. Some rows have no size entry. The others give once, few or many, or a class for an expanded clone.

many	TRBV14	TRBJ1-1	-	CASSHTLTGRVAGTGTEAFF	TGTGCCAGCAGCCACACGCTGACGGGCCGGGTGGCAGGCACGGGCACTGAAGCTTTCTTT
many	TRBV18	TRBJ2-7	TRBD1	CASSQTGHEQYF	TGTGCCAGCTCACAGACAGGGCACGAGCAGTACTTC
-	TRBV2	TRBJ1-5	-	CASRALGRSNQPQHF	TGTGCCAGCAGGGCCCTTGGTAGAAGCAATCAGCCCCAGCATTTT
-	TRBV6-1	TRBJ1-2	-	CASAGSNYGYTF	TGTGCCAGCGCCGGGAGCAACTATGGCTACACCTTC
few	TRBV5-1	TRBJ2-2	-	CASSHQGGHPTGELFF	TGCGCCAGCAGCCATCAGGGTGGGCACCCCACCGGGGAGCTGTTTTTT
-	TRBV3-1	TRBJ2-7	-	CASSQVNSRAVSYEQYF	TGTGCCAGCAGCCAAGTTAATTCGAGGGCCGTCTCCTACGAGCAGTACTTC
many	TRBV7-8	TRBJ1-1	-	CASQQLLGRANTEAFF	TGTGCCAGCCAGCAGCTCTTGGGCAGGGCGAACACTGAAGCTTTCTTT
many	TRBV12-3/TRBV12-4	TRBJ1-6	-	CASSFVVSSYNSPLHF	TGTGCCAGCAGTTTTGTTGTAAGCTCCTATAATTCACCCCTCCACTTT
many	TRBV30	TRBJ1-5	-	CAWSVTENQPQHF	TGTGCCTGGAGCGTGACAGAAAATCAGCCCCAGCATTTT
many	TRBV30	TRBJ1-5	-	CACTGNSNQPQHF	TGTGCCTGCACAGGGAATAGCAATCAGCCCCAGCATTTT
few	TRBV28	TRBJ2-4	-	CASSLGLQNIQYF	TGTGCCAGCAGTCTGGGCCTCCAAAACATTCAGTACTTC
-	TRBV30	TRBJ1-2	TRBD1	CAWTDRGWYGYTF	TGTGCCTGGACGGACAGGGGTTGGTATGGCTACACCTTC
many	TRBV12-3/TRBV12-4	TRBJ2-5	TRBD1	CASSLQGQGRQETQYF	TGTGCCAGCAGTTTACAGGGACAGGGGAGGCAAGAGACCCAGTACTTC
many	TRBV6-2/TRBV6-3	TRBJ2-2	-	CASSRAKTGNTGELFF	TGTGCCAGCAGCCGGGCCAAGACAGGCAACACCGGGGAGCTGTTTTTT
few	TRBV3-1	TRBJ2-4	-	CASSQRDIQYF	TGTGCCAGCAGCCAACGGGACATTCAGTACTTC
many	TRBV2	TRBJ2-6	-	CASSESASGANVLTF	TGTGCCAGCAGTGAATCGGCATCTGGGGCCAACGTCCTGACTTTC
many	TRBV19	TRBJ2-7	-	CASSIGTAYYEQYF	TGTGCCAGTAGTATAGGAACAGCCTACTACGAGCAGTACTTC
-	TRBV6-1	TRBJ1-2	-	CASRTWGRLPGGYTF	TGTGCCAGCAGGACCTGGGGGCGTTTACCAGGGGGCTACACCTTC
many	TRBV7-6	TRBJ2-1	-	CASSLADSDEQFF	TGTGCCAGCAGCTTAGCGGACTCTGATGAGCAGTTCTTC
many	TRBV7-2	TRBJ1-3	-	CASRPTQGNTIYF	TGTGCCAGCAGACCTACTCAGGGAAACACCATATATTTT
once	TRBV11-2	TRBJ2-4	-	CASREIRGRMTKNIQYF	TGTGCCAGCAGGGAAATAAGAGGGAGGATGACCAAAAACATTCAGTACTTC
many	TRBV12-3/TRBV12-4	TRBJ1-1	TRBD1	CASSRRTGSLNTEAFF	TGTGCCAGCAGCCGGCGGACAGGGAGTCTTAACACTGAAGCTTTCTTT
-	TRBV12-3/TRBV12-4	TRBJ2-7	TRBD2	CASRASGRYPYEQYF	TGTGCCAGCAGAGCTAGCGGGAGATACCCCTACGAGCAGTACTTC
many	TRBV10-3	TRBJ2-7	TRBD1	CATRDRGADEQYF	TGTGCCACCAGGGACAGGGGAGCTGACGAGCAGTACTTC
many	TRBV7-8	TRBJ2-1	TRBD2	CASSLYSGRGGNEQFF	TGTGCCAGCAGCTTATATAGCGGGAGGGGAGGGAATGAGCAGTTCTTC
-	TRBV7-6	TRBJ1-5	-	CASSLLSGEQPQHF	TGTGCCAGCAGCTTGTTATCGGGGGAGCAGCCCCAGCATTTT
many	TRBV19	TRBJ2-7	-	CATSRSRDLSSYEQYF	TGTGCCACCTCGAGGAGCCGGGACTTAAGCTCCTACGAGCAGTACTTC
many	TRBV27	TRBJ2-7	-	CASSLTAERTYEQYF	TGTGCCAGCAGTTTAACAGCGGAGAGGACCTACGAGCAGTACTTC
many	TRBV19	TRBJ2-5	TRBD1	CASSLRQGAREETQYF	TGTGCCAGTAGTCTGCGACAGGGGGCGCGGGAGGAGACCCAGTACTTC
many	TRBV12-3/TRBV12-4	TRBJ1-2	-	CASSFVGHGYTF	TGTGCCAGCAGTTTCGTGGGGCATGGCTACACCTTC
many	TRBV24-1	TRBJ2-2	-	CATQFGGPTGELFF	TGTGCCACCCAGTTTGGAGGGCCCACCGGGGAGCTGTTTTTT
many	TRBV19	TRBJ1-1	-	CASTPRGQRTTEAFF	TGTGCCAGTACCCCTAGGGGTCAGCGGACCACTGAAGCTTTCTTT
many	TRBV2	TRBJ2-7	TRBD2	CASSDVLAGFYEQYF	TGTGCCAGCAGTGATGTGCTAGCGGGTTTTTACGAGCAGTACTTC
many	TRBV7-2	TRBJ2-7	-	CASSLSGGYEQYF	TGTGCCAGCAGCTTAAGTGGCGGCTACGAGCAGTACTTC
-	TRBV2	TRBJ2-5	-	CASRRDGERGETQYF	TGTGCCAGCAGGAGGGACGGAGAAAGGGGAGAGACCCAGTACTTC
once	TRBV7-2	TRBJ2-1	TRBD2	CASSLRIGGSYEQFF	TGTGCCAGCAGCTTACGTATCGGGGGGTCCTACGAGCAGTTCTTC
many	TRBV5-8	TRBJ1-2	-	CASSLAGWNNYGYTF	TGTGCCAGCAGCTTGGCCGGATGGAATAACTATGGCTACACCTTC
-	TRBV18	TRBJ2-7	TRBD1	CASSPPGTGYEQYF	TGTGCCAGCTCACCACCCGGGACAGGTTACGAGCAGTACTTC